Listed here are 17 T cell receptor beta chains from one sample, sequenced in a study of Ad26.COV2.S vaccination and SARS-CoV-2 variants. Sample treatment: 15 to 20 received Ad26.COV2.S at low or high dose, single or two shots; roughly five received placebo; per-sample allocation not given. Sampling happened 63 days after the first vaccine or placebo injection. Using immunoSEQ multiplex PCR, the repertoire was profiled, and TCRdb retains in-frame clones only, with some absent. Of around 250,000 clones listed, approximately 90% were seen once; the top ten hold about 2.8%. Sequencing was performed on peripheral blood, taken in a trial of Ad26.COV2.S vaccine versus placebo. Source of these receptors: a person between 18 and 60 years old who received the Ad26.COV2.S COVID-19 vaccine or a placebo.

This clone was seen a single time. The chain employs TRBV12-3 or TRBV12-4 and TRBJ2-7; D is unresolved. The CDR3 is made up of 12 amino acids. V lost 5 bases to trimming and J lost 6 bases, with 11 bases between them. The CDR3, as DNA: TGTGCCAGCAGTGCTATTTCCGGCGAGCAGTACGTC. It is translated as CASSAISGEQYV.

The rearrangement links TRBV20-1 to TRBJ2-7, with D perhaps matching TRBD1 (5 bases). With 6 bases removed from V and 0 bases from J, the gap between germline ends came to 6 bases. The CDR3 has 11 amino acids. CDR1 is DFQATT, CDR2 SNEGSKA, per germline (reference sequence). This chain's CDR3 is CSARDSYEQYV. CDR3 DNA sequence: TGCAGTGCCAGGGACTCCTACGAGCAGTACGTC.

The chain links TRBV10-3 to TRBJ1-4; D might be TRBD1 (6 bases). Germline V gives CDR1 ENHRY, CDR2 SYGVKD. Trimming left V 4 bases short and J 3 bases short, with 6 bases between. The CDR3 extends over 13 amino acids. CDR3 nucleotides: TGTGCCATCAGTGCAGGGGCTAATGAAAAACTGTTTTTT. Translating it yields CAISAGANEKLFF.

This clone was counted a few times. J is TRBJ2-7 and V is TRBV4-3; D unresolved. From germline, CDR1 is LGHNA and CDR2 YSLEER. This CDR3 contains 15 residues. Trimming took off 0 bases at V and 3 bases at J, with 12 bases between the two ends. The CDR3: CASSQDRTTFYEQYF. The CDR3 bases are TGCGCCAGCAGCCAAGACAGGACGACTTTCTACGAGCAGTACTTC.

In its sample, this clone was seen a few times. This chain uses TRBV4-3 with TRBJ1-6, with a weak D call TRBD1 (5 bases). V was trimmed by 1 base and J by 9 bases, leaving 16 bases between them. Germline CDR1 is LGHNA and CDR2 is YSLEER. The CDR3 has 16 residues. For the CDR3, the DNA is TGCGCCAGCAGCCAAGGGAGGTGGGGGAGCGGTTCACCCCTCCACTTT. It yields the protein CASSQGRWGSGSPLHF.

The V gene is TRBV6-6, the J gene TRBJ2-7; D is perhaps TRBD2 (6 bases). The germline V gene encodes CDR1 MNHNY and CDR2 SVGAGI (reference sequence). With 8 bases removed from V and 5 bases from J, the gap between germline ends came to 10 bases. The length of the CDR3 is 11 residues. In DNA form, the CDR3 reads TGTGCCAGCGCCCCGGGGGACGAGCAGTACGTC. Its translation: CASAPGDEQYV.

This rearrangement joins TRBV3-1 (or the pseudogene TRBV3-2) to TRBJ1-1; D may be TRBD1 (5 bases). CDR3 length equals 14 residues. Germline CDR1 is LGHDT and CDR2 is YNNKEL (reference sequence). V dropped 1 base and J dropped 1 base, with 7 bases sitting between them. As DNA, the CDR3 is TGTGCCAGCAGCCAAGTTGGGGGGAACACTGAAGCTTTCTTT. Its protein is CASSQVGGNTEAFF.

The count of this clone is one. The chain joins TRBV6-2 or TRBV6-3 to TRBJ2-3, with 11 nucleotides matching TRBD2. J lost 2 bases, V lost 0 bases, and 4 bases had no gene match. This CDR3 has 17 amino acids. Per germline, CDR1 MNHEY and CDR2 SVGEGT. CDR3 residues: CASSYSSGRADTDTQYF. In DNA form, the CDR3 reads TGTGCCAGCAGTTACTCTAGCGGGAGGGCCGACACAGATACGCAGTATTTT.

The chain has TRBV7-2 and TRBJ2-3; D is unclear. The CDR3 runs 15 residues. V was trimmed by 5 bases and J by 0 bases, leaving 12 bases between them. CDR1 is SGHTA, CDR2 FQGNSA, per germline. DNA of the CDR3: TGTGCCAGCAGCCCCTCCTGGGGTAGCACAGATACGCAGTATTTT. It specifies CASSPSWGSTDTQYF.

V is TRBV7-8 and J is TRBJ2-1, with unresolved D. The CDR3 contains 11 residues. The germline V gene encodes CDR1 SGHVS and CDR2 FQNEAQ. V lost 5 bases and J 7 bases, leaving 6 bases between the germline ends. CDR3 bases: TGTGCCAGCAGCGGGGATAATGAGCAGTTCTTC. Its translation is CASSGDNEQFF. Variable domain in full (rest from reference TRBV7-8 and TRBJ2-1): GAGVSQSPRYKVAKRGQDVALRCDPISGHVSLFWYQQALGQGPEFLTYFQNEAQLDKSGLPSDRFFAERPEGSVSTLKIQRTQQEDSAVYLCASSGDNEQFFGPGTRLTVL.

CDR3 sequence (DNA): TGTGCCAGCAGTTATCGACAGTCTAGCAATCAGCCCCAGCATTTT. The encoded protein is CASSYRQSSNQPQHF. The V call is TRBV6-5, the J call TRBJ1-5; the D gene is possibly TRBD1 (5 bases). The germline V gene encodes CDR1 MNHEY and CDR2 SVGAGI. CDR3 size: 15 residues. Trimming took 3 bases from V and 0 from J, leaving 9 bases between them.

This clone was detected once. V gene TRBV5-1 combines with J gene TRBJ1-4, with D perhaps TRBD1 (5 bases). The CDR3 is 15 residues long. Germline values: CDR1 SGHRS, CDR2 YFSETQ. With 4 bases removed from V and 4 bases from J, the gap between germline ends came to 14 bases. CDR3: CASSVQGSSNEKLFF. The CDR3 region has the DNA TGCGCCAGCAGCGTTCAGGGTTCAAGTAATGAAAAACTGTTTTTT.

V usage is TRBV7-6 and J usage is TRBJ1-2; the match to TRBD1 covers 10 bases. The CDR3 consists of 13 residues. V shed 7 bases, J shed 7 bases, and the junction held 6 bases outside the gene matches. Germline V gene sequence: CDR1 SGHVS, CDR2 FNYEAQ. The CDR3 nucleotides are TGTGCCAGCACCCCGGGACAGGGGTTTGGCTACACCTTC. Protein product: CASTPGQGFGYTF.

The genes are TRBV5-8 and TRBJ1-1, with D hard to call. Germline V gene lookup returns CDR1 SGHTS and CDR2 YDEGEE. The CDR3 consists of 11 residues. Trimming took 4 bases from V and 2 from J, leaving 3 bases between them. DNA for the CDR3: TGTGCCAGCAGCCGAAACACTGAAGCTTTCTTT. Translated: CASSRNTEAFF.

The gene calls are TRBV15 and TRBJ1-2; 9 nucleotides line up with TRBD1. V shed 3 bases and J 6 bases; nucleotides not matched to a gene: 11. Germline V gene sequence: CDR1 LNHNV, CDR2 YYDKDF (reference sequence). The CDR3 length is 16 residues. Here the CDR3 DNA reads TGTGCCACCAGCAGGGACAGGGGCCTTATCGCAGATGGCTACACCTTC. It is translated as CATSRDRGLIADGYTF.

The chain has TRBV9 and TRBJ2-2, with D perhaps assigned TRBD1 or TRBD2 (5 bases each). Trimming cost V 0 bases and J 4 bases, with 10 bases left between them. The CDR3 covers 15 residues. CDR1 and CDR2 (germline): SGDLS, YYNGEE. The CDR3, as DNA: TGTGCCAGCAGCGTAGCTGGGGCGGGCACCGGGGAGCTGTTTTTT. Translation: CASSVAGAGTGELFF.

V is TRBV7-6 and J is TRBJ1-6, with D unresolved. Germline V CDR1 and CDR2: SGHVS, FNYEAQ. V lost 6 bases and J lost 0, with 12 bases in between. CDR3 size: 16 residues. The CDR3 reads CASRALLSSYNSPLHF. CDR3 nucleotide sequence: TGTGCCAGCAGAGCACTCTTAAGCTCCTATAATTCACCCCTCCACTTT.